The entry that follows covers one T cell receptor beta chain sequence. CDR1 is SGHRS, CDR2 YFSETQ, per germline. This CDR3 comprises 12 residues. With 4 bases removed from V and 8 bases from J, the gap between germline ends came to 10 bases. These data belong to a study of blood T cell repertoires in COVID-19. Profiling relied on immunoSEQ multiplex PCR, and the TCRdb table lists in-frame clones only, not all of them. The sample records about 500,000 clones, roughly 89% being singletons. The chain is built from TRBV5-1 and TRBJ2-1; D call uncertain. Sequenced input: peripheral blood. This receptor was identified in a woman aged 50 to 60 with COVID-19, enrolled during active disease. The CDR3, as DNA: TGCGCCAGCAGCGTAGTAGTAGATGAGCAGTTCTTC. Its translation is CASSVVVDEQFF.